This T cell receptor beta chain was obtained from a study of read filtering for tumor transcriptome and immune sequencing. Study summary: Mean patient age was about 66 years, range about 47 to 85; 17 male, around 15 female. After DNase treatment, RNA was made into whole-transcriptome libraries. IR-seq gave about 3.5 to 11 million TCR reads per sample; RNA-seq gave roughly 80 to 1,300.

This clonotype was detected ten times or more. At the time of active disease, bone marrow was collected from every patient. The library was built from 400 ng RNA with molecular barcoded adaptors for alpha/delta and beta/gamma chains. TCRdb independently ran MiXCR on the reads; one entry per CDR3 protein. The data contain 35,000 to 40,000 distinct CDR3 sequences, about an eighth of them singletons. V lost 7 bases, J lost 2 bases, and 12 bases lay in between. Germline values: CDR1 MDHEN, CDR2 SYDVKM. CDR3 length equals 14 residues. V usage is TRBV28 and J usage is TRBJ1-5, with D maybe TRBD1 (5 bases). The sample comprised a population of CD138-negative cells sorted from bone marrow. The receptor's source is a donor at least 40 years old with multiple myeloma. The CDR3 loop reads CASKQVRGNQPQHF. CDR3 nucleotides: TGTGCCAGCAAACAGGTAAGGGGCAATCAGCCCCAGCATTTT.